The entry that follows covers one TCR beta chain sequence. The antigen is unknown. V lost 1 base and J lost 7, with 13 bases in between. CDR1 and CDR2 from the germline V gene are GTSNPN and SVGIG (reference sequence). This CDR3 has 14 residues. The data are from a study of radiotherapy plus CTLA-4 blockade in lung cancer. The study's findings and limits: After treatment with radiotherapy plus ipilimumab, TCR clones that came from the tumor expanded in blood.

Produced via immunoSEQ multiplex PCR; TCRdb's table is partial and in-frame only. The table has 85,000 to 90,000 clones, about 87% seen once. Focal radiation plus CTLA-4 blockade with ipilimumab was given to patients with chemo-refractory metastatic non-small-cell lung cancer. The sequenced sample was peripheral blood, obtained from a patient treated with radiotherapy plus ipilimumab. This sequence originates from a human donor with non-small cell lung cancer that progressed on radiotherapy plus ipilimumab. This chain joins TRBV30 and TRBJ1-4; D may be TRBD1 (6 bases). CDR3 sequence (DNA): TGTGCCTGGAGTGCCCCGGGGGCTGGTGAAAAACTGTTTTTT. It codes for CAWSAPGAGEKLFF. Together with reference TRBV30 and TRBJ1-4, the CDR3 gives the full variable domain: SQTIHQWPATLVQPVGSPLSLECTVEGTSNPNLYWYRQAAGRGLQLLFYSVGIGQISSEVPQNLSASRPQDRQFILSSKKLLLSDSGFYLCAWSAPGAGEKLFFGSGTQLSVL.